The next 5 T cell receptor beta chains were all read from a single sample in a study of cytomegalovirus exposure and HLA in healthy donors. The PCR employed 60 Vbeta primers together with 13 Jbeta primers. Measured with immunoSEQ multiplex PCR; TCRdb has only the in-frame clones, and not every one. The sample has roughly 140,000 clones; approximately 80% are singletons. The sequenced sample consisted of PBMCs. These receptor sequences come from a man aged 25-40 years in good health and CMV-seropositive.

The V call is TRBV4-3, the J call TRBJ1-1, with 7 bases that match TRBD1. Germline trimming cut 1 base from V and 10 bases from J; bases unmatched to any gene: 6. The CDR3 is 13 amino acids. Per the germline V gene, CDR1 is LGHNA and CDR2 is YSLEER. CDR3 in DNA: TGCGCCAGCAGCCAAGCGACCTCAGGGGGAGCTTTCTTT. Residues: CASSQATSGGAFF.

The genes are TRBV20-1 and TRBJ2-5; D gene unclear. Germline CDR1 is DFQATT and CDR2 is SNEGSKA (reference sequence). This CDR3 region has 11 residues. The V end lost 7 bases, the J end lost 2 bases, and 8 bases lay between the germline ends. CDR3 region: CSVYYQETQYF. In nucleotides, the CDR3 is TGCAGTGTGTACTATCAAGAGACCCAGTACTTC.

The chain couples TRBV7-9 to TRBJ1-2, with 8 bases lining up with TRBD1. Germline V gene lookup returns CDR1 SEHNR and CDR2 FQNEAQ (reference sequence). The CDR3 consists of 14 residues. With V trimmed by 6 bases and J by 5 bases, 8 bases remained unmatched. Here the CDR3 reads CASRKDRGRYGYTF. Here the CDR3 DNA reads TGTGCCAGCAGAAAAGACAGGGGAAGATATGGCTACACCTTC.

The chain uses TRBV29-1 and TRBJ2-3; the D gene is possibly TRBD2 (5 bases). V was pared by 1 base and J by 5 bases, with 13 bases between. This CDR3 has 14 amino acids. From germline, CDR1 is SQVTM and CDR2 ANQGSEA. CDR3 sequence (DNA): TGCAGCGTTGAAGGAACAGCGGTCCGAGATACGCAGTATTTT. Protein: CSVEGTAVRDTQYF.

Written as DNA, the CDR3 is TGCGCCAGCAGCCAACTAGCGGGGTCGAACACCGGGGAGCTGTTTTTT. It specifies CASSQLAGSNTGELFF. V gene TRBV4-1 combines with J gene TRBJ2-2; 9 bases map to TRBD2. Germline V lookup: CDR1 MGHRA, CDR2 YSYEKL. The CDR3 contains 16 residues. With 2 bases clipped from V and 0 bases from J, the junction kept 1 base outside the gene matches.